One T cell receptor beta chain is described in this entry. A much more abundant neighbour one base away suggests this may be a read error. Isolated PBMCs totaled at least 7 million in each sample. This entry comes from a study of blood T cells in healthy people across ages. Study information: About one barcoded TCR beta cDNA was captured per two T cells.

The germline V gene encodes CDR1 DFQATT and CDR2 SNEGSKA (reference sequence). After removal of 6 bases from V and 8 bases from J, the junction contained 16 bases not matched to a gene. The CDR3 is made up of 15 amino acids. A second PCR of about 6 to 11 cycles used a sample-barcoded 5' primer and a J-beta primer mix. TCRdb used MiXCR to reprocess the 5' RACE reads, holding one entry per CDR3 protein. The table has hundreds of thousands of distinct CDR3 sequences, 52% seen once; the top ten hold approximately 13%. Sample: blood. This clonotype originated in a woman older than 75 in good health. V gene TRBV20-1 combines with J gene TRBJ2-3, with TRBD2 matching over 8 bases. CDR3: CSAHGSGGLVGTQYF. The CDR3 nucleotides read TGCAGTGCCCACGGGTCGGGGGGGCTAGTAGGTACGCAGTATTTT.